This T cell receptor beta chain was identified during a study of cytomegalovirus exposure and HLA in healthy donors. Looking at the study overall: Sequencing of about 179 million T cells in an earlier analysis found approximately 120 million unique TCR beta sequences.

Vbeta (60) and Jbeta (13) primers were used in the PCR. TCRdb's copy holds only in-frame clones and misses some; the assay was immunoSEQ multiplex PCR. The data contain around 150,000 clones, around 78% of them singletons. V trimming: 5 bases; J trimming: 8 bases; junction bases outside the gene matches: 7. The CDR3 totals 14 residues. CDR1 SGHNT and CDR2 YENEEA come from the germline V gene. Study-level findings and limits: With later analysis, a missense DCLRE1C variant became linked to TCR beta V- and J-gene trimming. A further, later analysis showed that HLA-associated TCR beta chains (compared with equally common others) were more clonally expanded.

For this clone: The antigen is undetermined.

This clonotype was obtained from a woman in her forties in good health and CMV-seronegative. The sequencing input was PBMCs. The V call is TRBV11-3, the J call TRBJ2-1; the match to TRBD1 covers 9 bases. CDR3 region: CASSARQGDDEQFF. The CDR3 DNA sequence: TGTGCCAGCAGCGCCCGACAGGGGGACGATGAGCAGTTCTTC.